This record looks at one T cell receptor (beta chain) sequence and its context. The length of the CDR3 is 14 residues. Germline V gene data show CDR1 as MGHDK and CDR2 as SYGVNS. V lost 5 bases and J lost 6; bases outside the gene matches: 5. The authors' processing: Estimates of nucleated cell counts were drawn from the amplification of reference gene primers. The method was immunoSEQ multiplex PCR; TCRdb's version includes in-frame clones alone and lacks a portion of them. V and J calls and clone size are copied from that table; D and trimming were computed from the DNA. The sample holds about 260,000 clones, 70% to 85% seen once. The sample originates from a study of blood T cell repertoires in COVID-19. Study in general: The study drew acute and convalescent COVID-19 samples from the United States, Italy and Spain. In each case, the material was cDNA or gDNA derived from T cells, B-cell-depleted T cells, or PBMCs.

Sequenced input: peripheral blood. The genes are TRBV25-1 and TRBJ1-5, with 9 bases matching TRBD1. The receptor comes from a woman at least 80 years old with acute or convalescent COVID-19. CDR3: CASSSGTGSQPQHF. The CDR3 region has the DNA TGTGCCAGCAGTTCCGGGACAGGGTCTCAGCCCCAGCATTTT.